Listed below are T cell receptor beta chains from one sample, sequenced in a study of blood T cell repertoires in COVID-19. Profiling relied on immunoSEQ multiplex PCR, and the TCRdb table lists in-frame clones only, not all of them. Of approximately 210,000 clones listed, approximately 86% were seen once; the top ten hold around 1.5%. Sequenced: peripheral blood. The receptors shown here come from a man aged 18-30 years with active or convalescent COVID-19. The CDR3 runs from the conserved cysteine through the conserved F or W. The order of the fields is J gene, V gene, clone size, D gene, CDR3 DNA, CDR3 protein. A D gene is named only where the DNA matches it firmly. Clone size is stated in some rows and not others, as once, few, many or a class when expanded.

TRBJ1-2,TRBV30,once,-,TGTGCCTGGATAGAACCAGGCGATGGCTACACCTTC,CAWIEPGDGYTF
TRBJ2-7,TRBV30,-,-,TGTGCCTGGAAGAAGGCTACTAACGAGCAGTACTTC,CAWKKATNEQYF
TRBJ2-7,TRBV9,-,TRBD1,TGTGCCAGCAGCGTAGATGCCGGGACAGGGAACGAGCAGTACTTC,CASSVDAGTGNEQYF
TRBJ1-5,TRBV5-1,-,TRBD1,TGCGCCAGCAGTTGGGGGACAGGGACTTCTGAGCCCCAGCATTTT,CASSWGTGTSEPQHF
TRBJ1-5,TRBV5-1,few,-,TGCGCCAGCAGCTTGGCGGGGGGTCAGCCCCAGCATTTT,CASSLAGGQPQHF
TRBJ2-1,TRBV2,-,TRBD1,TGTGCCAGCAGCCCGGACAGGGAGCAGTTCTTC,CASSPDREQFF
TRBJ2-2,TRBV5-4,-,-,TGTGCCAGCAGCCCCCGACAGGAGAACACCGGGGAGCTGTTTTTT,CASSPRQENTGELFF
TRBJ2-3,TRBV29-1,once,TRBD2,TGCAGCGTTCAGACTAGCGGCCAGGGCACAGATACGCAGTATTTT,CSVQTSGQGTDTQYF
TRBJ1-1,TRBV10-2,-,-,TGCGCCAGCAGGCCGATACTCATGAACACTGAAGCTTTCTTT,CASRPILMNTEAFF
TRBJ1-1,TRBV23-1,-,-,TGCGCCAGTGCCGACAGGAGATATCATATGAACACTGAAGCTTTCTTT,CASADRRYHMNTEAFF
TRBJ2-7,TRBV15,-,TRBD2,TGTGCCACCAGCAGAGTCGAGACTAGCGGGTACGAGCAATACTTC,CATSRVETSGYEQYF
TRBJ1-4,TRBV6-5,once,-,TGTGCCAGCAGCGGCAGGGTGTTGGGTGAAAAACTGTTTTTT,CASSGRVLGEKLFF
TRBJ2-7,TRBV6-5,-,TRBD2,TGTGCCAGCAGTCAGAGACTAGCGGGAGACAACGAGCAGTACTTC,CASSQRLAGDNEQYF
TRBJ2-5,TRBV5-1,-,TRBD1,TGCGCCAGCATCCTTGGGACAGGCCGTGAAGAGACCCAGTACTTC,CASILGTGREETQYF
TRBJ2-7,TRBV5-4,-,-,TGTGCCAGCAGCTTGGGTGGGGCAGCCAGCTCCTACGAGCAGTACTTC,CASSLGGAASSYEQYF
TRBJ2-2,TRBV2,-,-,TGTGCCAGCAGTGACCGACAGGAAAGCGGGGAGCTGTTTTTT,CASSDRQESGELFF
TRBJ2-1,TRBV5-1,once,TRBD2,TGCGCCAGCAGAACCGTAGCGGGAAGCAATGAGCAGTTCTTC,CASRTVAGSNEQFF
TRBJ2-7,TRBV27,-,-,TGTGCCAGCAGTTTATCCGGGGGGCGCCCGTACGAGCAGTACTTC,CASSLSGGRPYEQYF
TRBJ1-4,TRBV19,-,TRBD1,TGTGCCAGTAGTTCAGGGGGCCTAATGGAACTGTTTTTT,CASSSGGLMELFF
TRBJ2-2,TRBV5-4,-,-,TGTGCCAGCACCGCAGGGACAACGAACACCGGGGAGCTGTTTTTT,CASTAGTTNTGELFF
TRBJ2-2,TRBV9,-,TRBD2,TGTGCCAGCAGCTCGAGGGGACCGGGACTAGCGGGAGGGGGGACCGGGGAGCTGTTTTTT,CASSSRGPGLAGGGTGELFF
TRBJ1-1,TRBV25-1,-,-,TGTGCCAGCAGTGATTGGGGCCAGAACACTGAAGCTTTCTTT,CASSDWGQNTEAFF